Listed here are 25 T cell receptor beta chains from one sample, sequenced in a study of blood T cells in healthy people across ages. It was with a sample-barcoded 5' primer and a J-beta primer mix that a second PCR of roughly 7 to 12 cycles was run. TCRdb re-called the 5' RACE reads with MiXCR, one entry per CDR3 protein. The data contain some 940,000 distinct CDR3 sequences, about 29% of them singletons. These data were likewise used in another study, on T cells of mothers and their children.

Sample: blood. The origin of the receptors is a woman aged 40-49 years in good health.

This clonotype was counted at least ten times. The chain uses TRBV6-6 and TRBJ2-1, with TRBD2 matching over 10 bases. Germline assignment: CDR1 MNHNY and CDR2 SVGAGI (reference sequence). This CDR3 comprises 15 residues. V trimming: 6 bases; J trimming: 3 bases; junction bases outside the gene matches: 5. The CDR3 DNA reads TGTGCCAGCAGAACTAGCGGGGTCCACTACAATGAGCAGTTCTTC. It encodes CASRTSGVHYNEQFF.

The genes are TRBV20-1 and TRBJ1-5; a possible D gene is TRBD1 (5 bases). Germline V gives CDR1 DFQATT, CDR2 SNEGSKA (reference sequence). V was clipped by 2 bases and J by 1 base, with 15 bases between them. The CDR3 is 16 residues long. For the CDR3, the DNA is TGCAGTGCTAGAAGCGGGGGGGGTGGAAGCAATCAGCCCCAGCATTTT. It specifies CSARSGGGGSNQPQHF.

Notes on this clonotype: The junction differs from germline at one of its ends, possibly a read error. This rearrangement joins TRBV5-1 to TRBJ1-1; 7 bases are shared with TRBD1. Germline CDR1 and CDR2: SGHRS and YFSETQ. The CDR3 contains 14 residues. The CDR3 region has the DNA TGCGCCAACAGCTTGGTACAGGGGTACACTGAAGCTTTCTTT. This encodes CANSLVQGYTEAFF. Filled out from reference TRBV5-1 and TRBJ1-1, the complete variable domain reads KAGVTQTPRYLIKTRGQQVTLSCSPISGHRSVSWYQQTPGQGLQFLFEYFSETQRNKGNFPGRFSGRQFSNSRSEMNVSTLELGDSALYLCANSLVQGYTEAFFGQGTRLTVV.

The chain carries TRBV24-1 and TRBJ2-3, with 8 bases identical to TRBD2. This CDR3 contains 17 residues. Per germline, CDR1 KGHDR and CDR2 SFDVKD. V lost 1 base to trimming and J lost 8 bases; unmatched junction nucleotides: 13. The CDR3 DNA is TGTGCCACCAGTGATTTAGCGGGGGCCGGTAGAGGTACTACGCAGTATTTT. It translates to CATSDLAGAGRGTTQYF.

This chain joins TRBV5-1 and TRBJ2-5; 8 nucleotides agree with TRBD2. V gave up 3 bases and J gave up 7 bases; unmatched junction bases: 5. CDR3 length: 13 amino acids. The V gene's germline CDR1 is SGHRS and CDR2 YFSETQ. In DNA, the CDR3 is TGCGCCAGCAGCTCAAGCGGGGGTGGGACCCAGTACTTC. It yields the protein CASSSSGGGTQYF. Using reference TRBV5-1 and TRBJ2-5 for the parts outside the CDR3, the full variable domain is KAGVTQTPRYLIKTRGQQVTLSCSPISGHRSVSWYQQTPGQGLQFLFEYFSETQRNKGNFPGRFSGRQFSNSRSEMNVSTLELGDSALYLCASSSSGGGTQYFGPGTRLLVL.

In this sample, this clonotype turned up many times. The chain uses TRBV7-2 and TRBJ2-7, with D perhaps TRBD2 (6 bases). The germline V and J ends were trimmed by 4 bases and 1 base, with 8 bases remaining between them. Germline V gives CDR1 SGHTA, CDR2 FQGNSA. This CDR3 spans 13 amino acids. The CDR3 DNA is TGTGCCAGCAGCTGGGGGGTGTCCTACGAGCAGTACTTC. Translation gives CASSWGVSYEQYF.

The chain is built from TRBV30 and TRBJ1-2; D is possibly TRBD1 (6 bases). V dropped 7 bases and J dropped 5 bases, with 11 bases sitting between them. This CDR3 spans 11 amino acids. Per germline, CDR1 GTSNPN and CDR2 SVGIG (reference sequence). The CDR3: CASHRAYGYTF. The DNA for the CDR3 is TGTGCCTCACACAGGGCATATGGCTACACCTTC.

This clonotype was seen only a few times. The chain is built from TRBV28 and TRBJ1-4; weak D call: TRBD1 (6 bases). The CDR3 is made up of 14 amino acids. Germline CDR1 is MDHEN and CDR2 is SYDVKM. V lost 2 bases, J lost 7 bases, and 11 bases lay in between. The CDR3 bases are TGTGCCAGCAGTTTACCCCGAGGGGGTGAAAAACTGTTTTTT. Translated: CASSLPRGGEKLFF.

The sample holds a few counts of this clonotype. The chain has TRBV7-6 and TRBJ2-1; D might be TRBD1 or TRBD2, each matching 5 bases. Germline V gene data show CDR1 as SGHVS and CDR2 as FNYEAQ. The CDR3 loop spans 15 amino acids. V dropped 2 bases and J dropped 6 bases, with 14 bases sitting between them. CDR3 sequence reads: CASSLYGGGPNEQFF. The CDR3 DNA reads as TGTGCCAGCAGCTTATATGGGGGTGGGCCCAATGAGCAGTTCTTC.

This clonotype was seen many times. The V call is TRBV20-1, the J call TRBJ2-5, with 12 bases matching TRBD2. V trimming: 5 bases; J trimming: 3 bases; junction bases outside the gene matches: 4. The CDR3 runs to 14 residues. Germline V CDR1 and CDR2: DFQATT, SNEGSKA (reference sequence). CDR3 in amino acids: CSADWTSGEETQYF. In DNA, the CDR3 is TGCAGTGCTGACTGGACTAGCGGGGAAGAGACCCAGTACTTC.

This clonotype was observed a single time. The chain recombines TRBV5-6 with TRBJ2-5; D remains unclear. Germline V gene sequence: CDR1 SGHDT, CDR2 YYEEEE. The CDR3 is 14 amino acids. V lost 0 bases and J 0 bases, leaving 6 bases between the germline ends. CDR3 protein: CASSLVLYQETQYF. The CDR3 coding sequence is TGTGCCAGCAGCTTGGTCTTGTACCAAGAGACCCAGTACTTC.

This clonotype was counted a few times. The J gene is TRBJ1-1, the V gene TRBV20-1; no reliable D call. Germline-derived CDR1 and CDR2 are DFQATT and SNEGSKA (reference sequence). This CDR3 has 12 residues. Trimming stripped 2 bases from V and 6 bases from J, with 10 bases between. The CDR3 protein is CSARQRFPEAFF. The CDR3 DNA reads TGCAGTGCTAGACAGCGATTCCCTGAAGCTTTCTTT.

In its sample, this clonotype was seen a few times. An end of the junction differs from the germline gene, which may be a read error. J is TRBJ2-1 and V is TRBV4-1; 11 positions match TRBD2. CDR1 is MGHRA, CDR2 YSYEKL, per germline. CDR3 length equals 16 residues. CDR3 nucleotide sequence: TGCGCCAGCAACCAAGTACTAGCGGGGGTCGGCGATGAGCAGTTCTTC. It encodes CASNQVLAGVGDEQFF.

This clonotype was seen many times. The chain carries TRBV5-1 and TRBJ2-7; D gene unclear. This CDR3 comprises 13 residues. Looked up from germline, CDR1 is SGHRS and CDR2 is YFSETQ. Trimming took 4 bases from V and 3 from J, leaving 11 bases between them. The CDR3 region is CASSVGSNYEQYF. CDR3 DNA sequence: TGCGCCAGCAGCGTCGGATCGAACTACGAGCAGTACTTC. Full variable domain (outside the CDR3, taken from reference TRBV5-1 and TRBJ2-7): KAGVTQTPRYLIKTRGQQVTLSCSPISGHRSVSWYQQTPGQGLQFLFEYFSETQRNKGNFPGRFSGRQFSNSRSEMNVSTLELGDSALYLCASSVGSNYEQYFGPGTRLTVT.

This chain links TRBV4-1 with TRBJ1-4; 9 nucleotides line up with TRBD1. Germline V gene sequence: CDR1 MGHRA, CDR2 YSYEKL. The CDR3 is made up of 16 amino acids. The V segment lost 4 bases and the J segment 0 bases; nucleotides outside the gene matches: 3. The CDR3 is CASSPWTGATNEKLFF. The CDR3 region has the DNA TGCGCCAGCAGCCCATGGACAGGGGCAACTAATGAAAAACTGTTTTTT.

This chain links TRBV20-1 with TRBJ1-3, with a weak D call TRBD1 (6 bases). CDR1 and CDR2 (germline): DFQATT, SNEGSKA (reference sequence). The CDR3 length is 16 residues. V was pared by 5 bases and J by 4 bases, with 21 bases between. The CDR3 is CSAATGTPPPGNTIYF. The CDR3 region has the DNA TGCAGTGCTGCAACAGGGACCCCTCCACCCGGAAACACCATATATTTT.

This clonotype has only a few counts. The V gene is TRBV7-9, the J gene TRBJ1-2; TRBD1 is a possible D gene (6 bases). The CDR3 runs to 16 residues. Trimming left V 6 bases short and J 5 bases short, with 22 bases between. Looked up from germline, CDR1 is SEHNR and CDR2 is FQNEAQ (reference sequence). The DNA of the CDR3 is TGTGCCAGCAGGAAGGACAACAGGGTTAAGTCTTATGGCTACACCTTC. This codes for CASRKDNRVKSYGYTF.

This clonotype was picked up a small number of times. The chain links TRBV14 to TRBJ2-1, with 9 bases identical to TRBD1. The germline gives CDR1 SGHDN, CDR2 FVKESK. This CDR3 has 17 residues. The V gene end was trimmed by 3 bases and the J gene end by 8 bases; junction bases not matched to a gene: 14. The CDR3 reads CASSHAFGTGSSDEQFF. The CDR3 DNA reads as TGTGCCAGCAGCCATGCTTTTGGGACAGGGTCTTCGGATGAGCAGTTCTTC.

The chain links TRBV21-1 to TRBJ2-5. TRBV21-1 has pseudogene status. This CDR3 has 16 residues. The CDR3 loop is CASSKLSPQHQETQYF. CDR3 DNA: TGTGCCAGCAGCAAGCTCTCTCCACAGCATCAAGAGACCCAGTACTTC.

The rearrangement joins TRBV12-3 or TRBV12-4 to TRBJ2-3; D is undetermined. This CDR3 region has 13 residues. The V gene lost 7 bases and the J gene lost 4 bases, with 12 bases spanning the gap. The CDR3 nucleotides read TGTGCCAGCACTTCCCTTCGGGCAGATACGCAGTATTTT. Protein sequence: CASTSLRADTQYF.

The V gene is TRBV9, the J gene TRBJ1-2; D may be TRBD1 (5 bases). Trimming pared 2 bases from V and 0 bases from J, leaving 11 bases between. The CDR3 has 15 residues. CDR1 and CDR2 (germline): SGDLS, YYNGEE. The CDR3 protein is CASSVDNVTNYGYTF. As DNA, the CDR3 is TGTGCCAGCAGCGTGGACAACGTCACTAACTATGGCTACACCTTC.

The chain combines TRBV28 with TRBJ1-2; D remains unclear. The length of the CDR3 is 14 residues. The V and J ends lost 7 bases and 1 base respectively, with 13 bases between them. The germline V gene encodes CDR1 MDHEN and CDR2 SYDVKM. This CDR3 is CASKRGPRNYGYTF. CDR3 bases: TGTGCCAGCAAGAGAGGGCCCCGTAACTATGGCTACACCTTC.

The table lists this clonotype with a few counts. V usage is TRBV19 and J usage is TRBJ1-5, with TRBD1 as a possible D gene (6 bases). From germline, CDR1 is LNHDA and CDR2 SQIVND (reference sequence). The CDR3 runs 15 residues. The V end was cut by 1 base, the J end by 3 bases, with 10 bases between. This CDR3 reads CASSIGWTANQPQHF. The CDR3 coding sequence is TGTGCCAGTAGTATAGGGTGGACAGCCAATCAGCCCCAGCATTTT.

The chain combines TRBV12-3 or TRBV12-4 with TRBJ1-5; D is unclear. CDR3 length: 15 residues. Trimming cost V 6 bases and J 2 bases, with 14 bases left between them. The CDR3 bases are TGTGCCAGCAGATACGGGGTGGGTGGCAATCAGCCCCAGCATTTT. Translated: CASRYGVGGNQPQHF.

Comments on this clonotype: One end of the junction does not line up with germline, which may come from a read error. This chain links TRBV6-1 with TRBJ2-1, with 8 bases identical to TRBD1. Looked up from germline, CDR1 is MNHNS and CDR2 is SASEGT. There are 14 residues in the CDR3. The CDR3 region has the DNA TGTGTCAGCAGGGGGACAGGCTCCTACAATGAGCAGTTCTTC. It yields the protein CVSRGTGSYNEQFF.